The present T cell receptor (beta chain) was sequenced within a study of regulatory T cells in long-lasting Graves disease. V dropped 6 bases and J dropped 6; count of bases not matched to a gene: 16. Germline CDR1 reads MNHNS; CDR2 reads SASEGT. There are 17 residues in the CDR3. Time point here: newly diagnosed GD, antithyroid drugs for less than 3 months. PBMC-extracted RNA yielded the TCR library. Construction of the TCR beta libraries employed iRepertoire HTBI primers in conjunction with Arm-PCR of CDR3 regions. TCRdb itself ran the multiplex PCR reads through MiXCR, one entry per CDR3 protein. The repertoire consists of under 800,000 distinct CDR3 sequences, with around 15% occurring once and the leading ten covering around a sixth. The study, taken as a whole, reports: Among the persistent patients, thousands of public clonotypes were shared, more than the roughly 970 shared among new patients. Study of thyroid tissue was not done, with only peripheral blood studied.

This clonotype was found many times. Its target is not known. These records were also assigned to another study, of T cells in Graves' hyperthyroidism and ophthalmopathy.

The gene calls are TRBV6-1 and TRBJ2-4, with 8 bases fitting TRBD1. The sequencing used peripheral blood mononuclear cells (PBMCs), collected at new diagnosis, from a patient treated with antithyroid drugs. The sequence came from a woman aged 25 to 39 with Graves disease. CDR3 residues: CASSRPTDRGSGNIQYF. CDR3 bases: TGTGCCAGCAGCCGCCCCACTGACAGGGGTAGTGGAAACATTCAGTACTTC.